The 30 T cell receptor beta chains presented below share a single source sample, sequenced in a study of cytomegalovirus exposure and HLA in healthy donors. The primer mix had 60 Vbeta and 13 Jbeta primers. Only in-frame clones appear in the TCRdb table, and some are missing; sequencing was by immunoSEQ multiplex PCR. The data show some 74,000 clones, 60% to 75% seen once. The sequenced sample consisted of PBMCs. These receptors were obtained from a middle-aged man in good health and CMV-seropositive.

The rearrangement uses TRBV28 and TRBJ2-1, with 10 bases matching TRBD1. From germline, CDR1 is MDHEN and CDR2 SYDVKM. The CDR3 contains 13 residues. With V trimmed by 8 bases and J by 12 bases, 10 bases remained unmatched. CDR3 nucleotide sequence: TGTGCCAGCGGGGACAGGGGCCTAACTGTGCAGTTCTTC. Protein product: CASGDRGLTVQFF.

This clone appeared a few times. This chain connects TRBV15 to TRBJ2-5, with D perhaps TRBD1 (5 bases). With 0 bases removed from V and 5 bases from J, the gap between germline ends came to 10 bases. The germline V gene has CDR1 LNHNV and CDR2 YYDKDF (reference sequence). CDR3 length equals 14 residues. Written as DNA, the CDR3 is TGTGCCACCAGCAGAGACAGGGCCCCCGAGACCCAGTACTTC. Protein product: CATSRDRAPETQYF.

Only a few counts were recorded for this clone. The chain is built from TRBV11-3 and TRBJ2-7, with TRBD1 as a possible D gene (6 bases). This CDR3 is 16 amino acids long. Germline loops: CDR1 SGHNT, CDR2 YENEEA. V was cut by 5 bases and J by 3 bases, with 20 bases left in between. The CDR3 is CASSPDRNRASYEQYF. In DNA, the CDR3 is TGTGCCAGCAGCCCAGATCGGAACAGGGCGAGCTACGAGCAGTACTTC.

V gene TRBV16 combines with J gene TRBJ1-1; D gene uncertain. Between the trimmed V and J ends, which lost 3 bases and 1 base, there was a span of 9 bases. The CDR3 has 14 residues. Looked up from germline, CDR1 is KGHSY and CDR2 is FQNENV. CDR3 loop: CASSHNRENTEAFF. CDR3 sequence (DNA): TGTGCCAGCAGCCACAACAGAGAGAACACTGAAGCTTTCTTT.

The chain joins TRBV5-6 to TRBJ2-1; 7 nucleotides match TRBD2. The germline V gene has CDR1 SGHDT and CDR2 YYEEEE. V lost 0 bases to trimming and J lost 5 bases; unmatched junction nucleotides: 11. This CDR3 contains 17 residues. CDR3 residues: CASSLAGGGLFNNEQFF. Here the CDR3 DNA reads TGTGCCAGCAGCTTGGCCGGGGGAGGGCTCTTCAACAATGAGCAGTTCTTC.

The chain joins TRBV4-1 to TRBJ2-1; weak D call: TRBD2 (5 bases). Trimming took 4 bases from V and 7 from J, leaving 11 bases between them. The CDR3 sequence is 13 residues long. Germline CDR1 and CDR2: MGHRA and YSYEKL. The CDR3 loop is CASSPSLWNEQFF. Here the CDR3 DNA reads TGCGCCAGCAGCCCTAGCCTCTGGAATGAGCAGTTCTTC.

This sequence joins TRBV5-8 and TRBJ2-1, with TRBD2 matching 7 bases. The CDR3 sequence is 12 residues long. The ends lost 1 base at V and 9 bases at J; junction bases unmatched: 1. Germline V gene sequence: CDR1 SGHTS, CDR2 YDEGEE. This CDR3 is CASSLWGGEQFF. The CDR3 nucleotides read TGTGCCAGCAGCTTGTGGGGGGGTGAGCAGTTCTTC.

This clone appeared a few times. The V call is TRBV4-1, the J call TRBJ1-1; D unclear. The CDR3 has 14 residues. V gave up 2 bases and J gave up 5 bases, with 12 bases separating them. The germline V gene has CDR1 MGHRA and CDR2 YSYEKL. CDR3 residues: CASSQFLGETEAFF. The CDR3 DNA reads as TGCGCCAGCAGCCAATTCCTTGGGGAGACTGAAGCTTTCTTT.

This clone was seen only a few times. V and J are TRBV9 and TRBJ1-2, with 8 bases that match TRBD1. V was clipped by 4 bases and J by 3 bases; unmatched bases: 5. CDR3 size: 14 residues. Germline values: CDR1 SGDLS, CDR2 YYNGEE. Here the CDR3 reads CASSLTTGDYGYTF. The CDR3 DNA reads as TGTGCCAGCAGCCTAACGACAGGGGACTATGGCTACACCTTC.

This clone occurred a few times. The gene calls are TRBV7-6 and TRBJ2-7; 8 positions agree with TRBD1. V was clipped by 6 bases and J by 3 bases; unmatched bases: 4. The CDR3 is 13 residues long. CDR1 and CDR2 from the germline V gene are SGHVS and FNYEAQ. The CDR3 nucleotides read TGTGCCAGCAGGCCTACAGGGGGCTACGAGCAGTACTTC. Amino acids: CASRPTGGYEQYF. Filled out from reference TRBV7-6 and TRBJ2-7, the complete variable domain reads GAGVSQSPRYKVTKRGQDVALRCDPISGHVSLYWYRQALGQGPEFLTYFNYEAQQDKSGLPNDRFSAERPEGSISTLTIQRTEQRDSAMYRCASRPTGGYEQYFGPGTRLTVT.

The chain employs TRBV5-1 and TRBJ1-4; 7 bases fit TRBD1. Germline V lookup: CDR1 SGHRS, CDR2 YFSETQ. J lost 5 bases, V lost 0 bases, and 4 bases had no gene match. This CDR3 is built from 15 residues. The CDR3 is CASSLGDRKNEKLFF. The CDR3 DNA reads as TGCGCCAGCAGCTTGGGGGACAGAAAAAATGAAAAACTGTTTTTT.

The chain carries TRBV19 and TRBJ2-5, with TRBD1 matching 7 bases. Losses at the gene ends were 5 bases for V and 3 bases for J; bases not matched to a gene: 9. CDR3 length: 15 amino acids. CDR1 is LNHDA, CDR2 SQIVND, per germline (reference sequence). In nucleotides, the CDR3 is TGTGCCAGTAGTGCCGACCGGGACAGAAAAGAGACCCAGTACTTC. The encoded protein is CASSADRDRKETQYF.

The rearrangement links TRBV6-5 to TRBJ1-2, with D maybe TRBD1 (6 bases). Trimming pared 4 bases from V and 4 bases from J, leaving 13 bases between. This CDR3 has 14 residues. The V gene's germline CDR1 is MNHEY and CDR2 SVGAGI. The CDR3 loop is CASSWAGDIYGYTF. The CDR3 DNA is TGTGCCAGCAGTTGGGCAGGGGATATCTATGGCTACACCTTC.

This chain joins TRBV6-5 and TRBJ2-3; D is unclear. The germline V gene has CDR1 MNHEY and CDR2 SVGAGI. With 6 bases removed from V and 7 bases from J, the gap between germline ends came to 11 bases. The CDR3 is 12 residues long. CDR3 sequence (DNA): TGTGCCAGCAGATCCGACACCTATACGCAGTATTTT. Encoded protein: CASRSDTYTQYF.

DNA for the CDR3: TGTGCCAGCAGCTTAGCACCTGATCGACAGGGGAGCGACGAGCAGTACTTC. It is translated as CASSLAPDRQGSDEQYF. The chain couples TRBV7-8 to TRBJ2-7; 8 nucleotides line up with TRBD1. Germline-derived CDR1 and CDR2 are SGHVS and FQNEAQ. The J segment lost 5 bases and the V segment lost 0 bases, leaving 12 bases of the junction unmatched. This CDR3 is built from 17 residues. Filled out from reference TRBV7-8 and TRBJ2-7, the complete variable domain reads GAGVSQSPRYKVAKRGQDVALRCDPISGHVSLFWYQQALGQGPEFLTYFQNEAQLDKSGLPSDRFFAERPEGSVSTLKIQRTQQEDSAVYLCASSLAPDRQGSDEQYFGPGTRLTVT.

The rearrangement uses TRBV28 and TRBJ1-2, with D perhaps matching TRBD1 (6 bases). The CDR3 runs to 11 residues. CDR1 is MDHEN and CDR2 is SYDVKM in the germline V gene. V lost 4 bases and J 12 bases, leaving 12 bases between the germline ends. The CDR3 sequence: CASSSAGENTF. The CDR3 DNA reads as TGTGCCAGCAGTTCTGCAGGGGAGAACACCTTC.

This chain links TRBV7-3 with TRBJ2-3; weak D call: TRBD2 (6 bases). This CDR3 is built from 13 residues. Germline V CDR1 and CDR2: SGHTA, FQGTGA. V was shortened by 0 bases and J by 5 bases, with 6 bases between the two germline ends. The CDR3 loop reads CASSLTGGDTQYF. As DNA, the CDR3 is TGTGCCAGCAGCTTAACGGGGGGAGATACGCAGTATTTT.

The gene calls are TRBV11-2 and TRBJ2-5; D call uncertain. Between the trimmed V and J ends, which lost 0 bases and 2 bases, there was a span of 10 bases. CDR1 is SGHAT, CDR2 FQNNGV, per germline. The CDR3 has 15 amino acids. The chain's CDR3 is CASSLEAARQETQYF. The CDR3 DNA reads TGTGCCAGCAGCTTAGAGGCGGCACGGCAAGAGACCCAGTACTTC.

The rearrangement uses TRBV13 and TRBJ2-2; TRBD1 matches 7 bases. The CDR3 spans 15 residues. Per the germline V gene, CDR1 is PRHDT and CDR2 is FYEKMQ (reference sequence). V shed 1 base and J 3 bases; nucleotides not matched to a gene: 2. Here the CDR3 DNA reads TGTGCCAGCAGCTTAGCCCAGGGGGACACCGGGGAGCTGTTTTTT. It translates to CASSLAQGDTGELFF. Variable domain in full (rest from reference TRBV13 and TRBJ2-2): AAGVIQSPRHLIKEKRETATLKCYPIPRHDTVYWYQQGPGQDPQFLISFYEKMQSDKGSIPDRFSAQQFSDYHSELNMSSLELGDSALYFCASSLAQGDTGELFFGEGSRLTVL.

The chain recombines TRBV29-1 with TRBJ1-1; D is undetermined. Germline CDR1 SQVTM, CDR2 ANQGSEA. The V end lost 4 bases, the J end lost 3 bases, and 12 bases lay between the germline ends. This CDR3 is 13 amino acids long. The CDR3 spells CSVVKLSDTEAFF. The CDR3, as DNA: TGCAGCGTTGTTAAGTTATCGGACACTGAAGCTTTCTTT.

The J gene is TRBJ1-4, the V gene TRBV18; 7 bases match TRBD1. The germline V gene has CDR1 KGHSH and CDR2 LQKENI. The length of the CDR3 is 15 residues. The V and J ends lost 2 bases and 5 bases, in that order; junction bases with no gene match: 5. In nucleotides, the CDR3 is TGTGCCAGCTCACCATCCGGGACAGCCAATGAAAAACTGTTTTTT. Translation gives CASSPSGTANEKLFF.

The chain joins TRBV9 to TRBJ1-5; D is ambiguous. Trimming removed 0 bases at V and 2 bases at J, with 9 bases between. The germline V gene encodes CDR1 SGDLS and CDR2 YYNGEE. CDR3 length equals 15 residues. This CDR3 is CASSVDPTGNQPQHF. In DNA, the CDR3 is TGTGCCAGCAGCGTAGACCCCACAGGCAATCAGCCCCAGCATTTT.

The chain employs TRBV2 and TRBJ1-2, with D possibly TRBD1 on 6 matching bases. Trimming cost V 4 bases and J 4 bases, with 10 bases left between them. The CDR3 covers 13 residues. Germline CDR1 is SNHLY and CDR2 is FYNNEI. CDR3 sequence: CASSGGGSYGYTF. CDR3 DNA: TGTGCCAGCAGTGGGGGGGGCAGCTATGGCTACACCTTC.

The chain is built from TRBV5-6 and TRBJ2-7; D remains unclear. This CDR3 is 14 amino acids long. V gave up 0 bases and J gave up 1 base, with 8 bases separating them. Germline V gene sequence: CDR1 SGHDT, CDR2 YYEEEE. This chain's CDR3 is CASSLAGGSYEQYF. CDR3 sequence (DNA): TGTGCCAGCAGCTTGGCCGGCGGATCCTACGAGCAGTACTTC.

This chain uses TRBV5-1 with TRBJ2-5; D perhaps matches TRBD1 (6 bases). The DNA end favors TRBJ2-7, so the J call may be wrong. The CDR3 is 16 residues long. Germline V gene sequence: CDR1 SGHRS, CDR2 YFSETQ. The CDR3 loop is CASSPDSGTITGEQYF. CDR3 bases: TGCGCCAGCAGCCCGGATTCTGGGACAATAACAGGCGAGCAGTACTTC.

J is TRBJ2-3 and V is TRBV5-1; TRBD1 agrees at 7 bases. J lost 3 bases, V lost 0 bases, and 4 bases had no gene match. Looked up from germline, CDR1 is SGHRS and CDR2 is YFSETQ. The CDR3 sequence is 15 residues long. For the CDR3, the DNA is TGCGCCAGCAGCTTGGGACAGGGTAAGACAGATACGCAGTATTTT. It codes for CASSLGQGKTDTQYF.

The chain uses TRBV28 and TRBJ2-5; 10 positions match TRBD2. The CDR3 extends over 14 amino acids. V dropped 5 bases and J dropped 7; count of bases not matched to a gene: 7. Germline values: CDR1 MDHEN, CDR2 SYDVKM. This CDR3 reads CASSKSGGAVTQYF. CDR3 DNA sequence: TGTGCCAGCAGTAAAAGCGGGGGGGCCGTGACCCAGTACTTC.

This clone was seen a few times. The chain recombines TRBV11-3 with TRBJ2-7; weak D call: TRBD1 (5 bases). V was shortened by 5 bases and J by 2 bases, with 16 bases between the two germline ends. The V gene's germline CDR1 is SGHNT and CDR2 YENEEA. The CDR3 contains 15 residues. CDR3: CASSHRRRTAYEQYF. For the CDR3, the DNA is TGTGCCAGCAGCCACAGGCGCAGGACGGCCTACGAGCAGTACTTC.

This clone was picked up a small number of times. The chain couples TRBV11-2 to TRBJ2-7, with D tentatively TRBD1 (6 bases). Germline CDR1 and CDR2: SGHAT and FQNNGV. Trimming stripped 1 base from V and 4 bases from J, with 11 bases between. The CDR3 is made up of 14 amino acids. CDR3 nucleotides: TGTGCCAGCAGCTTAGGGACAGTGGGATACGAGCAGTACTTC. It is translated as CASSLGTVGYEQYF.

This chain links TRBV27 with TRBJ1-4; TRBD1 agrees at 7 bases. The CDR3 consists of 14 residues. V lost 5 bases and J lost 8; bases outside the gene matches: 8. Germline V CDR1 and CDR2: MNHEY, SMNVEV (reference sequence). The CDR3 coding sequence is TGTGCCAGCAGTCTCGACAGGGCGGGCGAAAAACTGTTTTTT. This translates into CASSLDRAGEKLFF.